These 26 T cell receptor beta chains originate from one sample sequenced in a study of neoadjuvant anti-PD-1 for oral cavity cancer. The assay was immunoSEQ multiplex PCR, and TCRdb's table has in-frame clones only and misses some. The sample yields about 14,000 clones, approximately 70% seen once. Sequencing used PBMCs, obtained before nivolumab (anti-PD-1) treatment. The receptors stem from a person between 35 and 79 years old with oral cavity squamous cell carcinoma.

The chain is built from TRBV27 and TRBJ1-1, with D unresolved. CDR1 MNHEY and CDR2 SMNVEV come from the germline V gene (reference sequence). Trimming removed 3 bases at V and 0 bases at J, with 11 bases between. The CDR3 length is 15 residues. The CDR3 nucleotides read TGTGCCAGCAGTTTCCTAGGGTCTATGAACACTGAAGCTTTCTTT. This sequence encodes CASSFLGSMNTEAFF.

The chain couples TRBV5-1 to TRBJ1-6; TRBD1 matches 8 bases. This CDR3 has 16 residues. Trimming at V came to 3 bases and at J to 7 bases, leaving 9 bases not matched to a gene. The germline V gene has CDR1 SGHRS and CDR2 YFSETQ. CDR3 residues: CASSYNWRTGNSPLHF. In DNA, the CDR3 is TGCGCCAGCAGCTACAATTGGCGGACAGGGAATTCACCCCTCCACTTT.

The chain joins TRBV7-3 to TRBJ2-3; D call uncertain. The CDR3 runs 15 residues. V was trimmed by 5 bases and J by 1 base, leaving 13 bases between them. The germline V gene has CDR1 SGHTA and CDR2 FQGTGA. The CDR3: CASSPEGRRTDTQYF. In nucleotides, the CDR3 is TGTGCCAGCAGCCCCGAAGGCCGGCGCACAGATACGCAGTATTTT. Together with reference TRBV7-3 and TRBJ2-3, the CDR3 gives the full variable domain: GAGVSQTPSNKVTEKGKYVELRCDPISGHTALYWYRQSLGQGPEFLIYFQGTGAADDSGLPNDRFFAVRPEGSVSTLKIQRTERGDSAVYLCASSPEGRRTDTQYFGPGTRLTVL.

J is TRBJ1-2 and V is TRBV15; D possibly corresponds to TRBD1 (6 bases). CDR3 length: 14 amino acids. Germline V lookup: CDR1 LNHNV, CDR2 YYDKDF (reference sequence). Trimming shortened V by 3 bases and J by 6 bases, and 14 bases separated the two germline ends. Here the CDR3 DNA reads TGTGCCACCAGCAGTCAGCGGGGGGCGCATGGCTACACCTTC. Translated, it gives CATSSQRGAHGYTF.

The table lists this clone with a count of one. The chain recombines TRBV11-2 with TRBJ2-5, with a possible D match to TRBD2 (6 bases). Trimming took 4 bases from V and 3 from J, leaving 15 bases between them. The CDR3 has 15 residues. Germline V gives CDR1 SGHAT, CDR2 FQNNGV. CDR3 residues: CASSYGGGGEETQYF. As DNA, the CDR3 is TGTGCCAGCAGCTACGGGGGTGGCGGAGAAGAGACCCAGTACTTC.

The CDR3 reads CASSLAVNTGELFF. CDR3 DNA: TGTGCCAGCAGCTTGGCGGTGAACACCGGGGAGCTGTTTTTT. V gene TRBV5-4 combines with J gene TRBJ2-2; D remains ambiguous. Trimming stripped 0 bases from V and 1 base from J, with 4 bases between. There are 14 residues in the CDR3. CDR1 is SGHNT and CDR2 is YYREEE in the germline V gene (reference sequence).

The chain is built from TRBV6-1 and TRBJ1-1; a weak D match, TRBD1 (5 bases). The CDR3 consists of 14 residues. V was trimmed by 2 bases and J by 3 bases, leaving 10 bases between them. CDR1 and CDR2 from the germline V gene are MNHNS and SASEGT. The CDR3 coding sequence is TGTGCCAGCAGTGAACGGGACGCAGACACTGAAGCTTTCTTT. Translated: CASSERDADTEAFF.

Details on this clone: The junction departs from germline at one end; a sequencing error may be responsible. The rearrangement uses TRBV5-4 and TRBJ2-7; D perhaps matches TRBD1 (6 bases). Germline V gene sequence: CDR1 SGHNT, CDR2 YYREEE (reference sequence). The CDR3 runs to 13 residues. The DNA for the CDR3 is TGTGCAAGCAGGGGCAGGGGCTCCTACGAGCAGTACTTC. Translation: CASRGRGSYEQYF.

The rearrangement links TRBV18 to TRBJ1-6, with 8 nucleotides matching TRBD1. CDR1 and CDR2 (germline): KGHSH, LQKENI. V was clipped by 3 bases and J by 9 bases; unmatched bases: 4. CDR3 length: 14 amino acids. CDR3 nucleotides: TGTGCCAGCTCACCTGAGACAGGGGCTTCACCCCTCCACTTT. Its translation is CASSPETGASPLHF. Using reference TRBV18 and TRBJ1-6 for the parts outside the CDR3, the full variable domain is NAGVMQNPRHLVRRRGQEARLRCSPMKGHSHVYWYRQLPEEGLKFMVYLQKENIIDESGMPKERFSAEFPKEGPSILRIQQVVRGDSAAYFCASSPETGASPLHFGNGTRLTVT.

The rearrangement joins TRBV10-2 to TRBJ1-5, with D maybe TRBD1 (6 bases). Germline V lookup: CDR1 WSHSY, CDR2 SAAADI. This CDR3 is 15 amino acids long. V dropped 4 bases and J dropped 6 bases, with 16 bases sitting between them. The CDR3 DNA reads TGCGCCAGCAGTGGAGGGGCAGGGGTCAGTCAGCCCCAGCATTTT. It specifies CASSGGAGVSQPQHF.

This chain connects TRBV5-1 to TRBJ2-1, with 10 positions matching TRBD2. Germline CDR1 reads SGHRS; CDR2 reads YFSETQ. V shed 4 bases and J 9 bases; nucleotides not matched to a gene: 4. This CDR3 has 13 residues. In DNA, the CDR3 is TGCGCCAGCAGCCAGCGGGAGGGTGGTGAGCAGTTCTTC. Its translation is CASSQREGGEQFF.

This chain links TRBV7-2 with TRBJ2-1; TRBD2 agrees at 10 bases. The CDR3 consists of 15 residues. Germline-derived CDR1 and CDR2 are SGHTA and FQGNSA. V lost 7 bases, J lost 6 bases, and 9 bases stayed unmatched. CDR3 sequence reads: CASTFKGLAVNEQFF. The CDR3 region has the DNA TGTGCCAGCACCTTCAAAGGACTAGCGGTCAATGAGCAGTTCTTC.

The chain uses TRBV15 and TRBJ2-3, with TRBD2 matching over 9 bases. V gave up 0 bases and J gave up 3 bases; unmatched junction bases: 7. The CDR3 totals 17 residues. CDR1 is LNHNV and CDR2 is YYDKDF in the germline V gene (reference sequence). Here the CDR3 reads CATSRDWLAGQTDTQYF. The CDR3 DNA is TGTGCCACCAGCAGAGATTGGCTAGCGGGACAAACAGATACGCAGTATTTT. Supplemented by reference TRBV15 and TRBJ2-3, the full variable domain reads DAMVIQNPRYQVTQFGKPVTLSCSQTLNHNVMYWYQQKSSQAPKLLFHYYDKDFNNEADTPDNFQSRRPNTSFCFLDIRSPGLGDTAMYLCATSRDWLAGQTDTQYFGPGTRLTVL.

The rearrangement links TRBV7-9 to TRBJ1-5; 7 positions match TRBD1. J gave up 1 base and V 4 bases, and 4 bases lay outside the gene matches. The length of the CDR3 is 15 residues. Germline loops: CDR1 SEHNR, CDR2 FQNEAQ (reference sequence). In DNA, the CDR3 is TGTGCCAGCAGCTCAGGACAGGCGAGCAATCAGCCCCAGCATTTT. It yields the protein CASSSGQASNQPQHF.

The chain uses TRBV19 and TRBJ2-2; D unclear. The V gene's germline CDR1 is LNHDA and CDR2 SQIVND (reference sequence). This CDR3 is built from 15 residues. Trimming shortened V by 6 bases and J by 1 base, and 12 bases separated the two germline ends. The CDR3 is CASRPDRQNTGELFF. The CDR3 nucleotides are TGTGCCAGTAGACCCGACCGCCAGAACACCGGGGAGCTGTTTTTT. Full variable domain (remainder filled in from reference TRBV19 and TRBJ2-2): DGGITQSPKYLFRKEGQNVTLSCEQNLNHDAMYWYRQDPGQGLRLIYYSQIVNDFQKGDIAEGYSVSREKKESFPLTVTSAQKNPTAFYLCASRPDRQNTGELFFGEGSRLTVL.

The rearrangement uses TRBV2 and TRBJ1-5; D may be TRBD1 (6 bases). Germline CDR1 reads SNHLY; CDR2 reads FYNNEI. V was clipped by 8 bases and J by 6 bases, with 26 bases between them. This CDR3 is built from 17 residues. The CDR3 nucleotides are TGTGCCAGCGCGGCTAGAAGGGACATTTGGAGTCCTCAGCCCCAGCATTTT. This codes for CASAARRDIWSPQPQHF.

The rearrangement links TRBV28 to TRBJ2-7; 9 positions agree with TRBD2. The germline V gene has CDR1 MDHEN and CDR2 SYDVKM. This CDR3 spans 14 amino acids. The trim removed 5 bases at V and 5 bases at J, leaving 7 bases unmatched. CDR3 amino acids: CASSRSSGINEQYF. In DNA, the CDR3 is TGTGCCAGCAGTCGCTCTAGCGGGATCAACGAGCAGTACTTC.

The V and J genes are TRBV5-6 and TRBJ1-1, with 8 bases lining up with TRBD1. The CDR3 consists of 15 residues. Germline values: CDR1 SGHDT, CDR2 YYEEEE. Trimming took 1 base from V and 3 from J; bases not matched to a gene: 5. The CDR3 sequence is CASSLFDRGYTEAFF. In DNA, the CDR3 is TGTGCCAGCAGCTTGTTCGACAGGGGTTACACTGAAGCTTTCTTT.

The V and J genes are TRBV5-1 and TRBJ1-1, with 7 bases that match TRBD1. The germline CDR1 and CDR2 sequences are SGHRS and YFSETQ. V dropped 4 bases and J dropped 5; count of bases not matched to a gene: 11. The CDR3 runs to 15 residues. The CDR3 spells CASSRNRGVRTEAFF. The DNA for the CDR3 is TGCGCCAGCAGCCGGAACAGGGGTGTGAGGACTGAAGCTTTCTTT.

This chain connects TRBV9 to TRBJ2-3, with 9 bases that match TRBD2. There are 14 residues in the CDR3. V lost 3 bases, J lost 8 bases, and 7 bases stayed unmatched. Per the germline V gene, CDR1 is SGDLS and CDR2 is YYNGEE. CDR3 bases: TGTGCCAGCAGCGGACTAGCGGTCTCAGGTACGCAGTATTTT. It specifies CASSGLAVSGTQYF.

This clone was detected only a few times. V gene TRBV5-4 combines with J gene TRBJ1-3; no clear D gene. CDR3 length equals 14 residues. V was cut by 0 bases and J by 1 base, with 5 bases left in between. CDR1 is SGHNT, CDR2 YYREEE, per germline (reference sequence). For the CDR3, the DNA is TGTGCCAGCAGCTTGGAGGTATCTGGAAACACCATATATTTT. It is translated as CASSLEVSGNTIYF.

The rearrangement links TRBV19 to TRBJ2-1; a possible D gene is TRBD1 (6 bases). V lost 4 bases, J lost 1 base, and 14 bases lay in between. This CDR3 is 16 amino acids long. The V gene's germline CDR1 is LNHDA and CDR2 SQIVND (reference sequence). The CDR3 reads CASSKTGSLSYNEQFF. CDR3 nucleotides: TGTGCCAGTAGTAAGACAGGAAGCCTTTCCTACAATGAGCAGTTCTTC.

In this sample, this clone turned up a few times. The chain employs TRBV7-9 and TRBJ2-2, with TRBD1 identical over 10 bases. J gave up 4 bases and V 5 bases, and 4 bases lay outside the gene matches. CDR1 is SEHNR and CDR2 is FQNEAQ in the germline V gene (reference sequence). This CDR3 region has 15 residues. CDR3 loop: CASSRDRGSTGELFF. The CDR3 DNA follows: TGTGCCAGCAGCCGGGACAGGGGTAGCACCGGGGAGCTGTTTTTT. Looking up the rest from reference TRBV7-9 and TRBJ2-2 gives the full variable domain: DTGVSQNPRHKITKRGQNVTFRCDPISEHNRLYWYRQTLGQGPEFLTYFQNEAQLEKSRLLSDRFSAERPKGSFSTLEIQRTEQGDSAMYLCASSRDRGSTGELFFGEGSRLTVL.

The CDR3 nucleotides are TGTGCCAGCGACCCGAAACGCGCGAACACCGGGGAGCTGTTTTTT. Its protein product is CASDPKRANTGELFF. The rearrangement uses TRBV2 and TRBJ2-2; D unclear. Germline CDR1 reads SNHLY; CDR2 reads FYNNEI. The CDR3 is 15 amino acids. Trimming removed 8 bases at V and 0 bases at J, with 13 bases between.

The chain employs TRBV27 and TRBJ1-2, with D perhaps matching TRBD1 (5 bases). The length of the CDR3 is 15 residues. Trimming cost V 3 bases and J 0 bases, with 11 bases left between them. Germline V gene sequence: CDR1 MNHEY, CDR2 SMNVEV (reference sequence). The CDR3 loop reads CASSFGGTANYGYTF. The CDR3 region has the DNA TGTGCCAGCAGTTTTGGAGGGACCGCTAACTATGGCTACACCTTC.

V and J are TRBV28 and TRBJ2-7, with D perhaps matching TRBD2 (6 bases). The CDR3 totals 13 residues. Trimming removed 6 bases from V and 5 bases from J, with 14 bases in between. Germline-derived CDR1 and CDR2 are MDHEN and SYDVKM. CDR3: CASSPTSSHEQYF. CDR3 nucleotides: TGTGCCAGCAGCCCGACTAGTTCCCACGAGCAGTACTTC.